The entry that follows covers one T cell receptor (beta chain) sequence. Its binding antigen is unknown. Within one base of it there is no much larger clone, and no base qualities were kept. Spanning cysteine to phenylalanine, the CDR3 consists of 14 amino acids. Only CDR3 DNA remains: 42 bases, in frame from the first base. CDR1 and CDR2 were assigned from the germline V gene (reference sequence) as LNHDA and SQIVND. Trimming leaves V shorter by 7 bases and J shorter by 2 bases, with the junction holding 5 bases beyond the gene matches. The treatment or condition label, as the study defines it: over 15 received Ad26.COV2.S at low or high dose, single or two shots; 5 received placebo; per-sample allocation not given. For vaccine and placebo recipients, repertoires were sequenced using samples collected on day 63 after the first injection. Cohort 1b enrolled about two dozen adults aged 18-55 years at a single site in Boston, USA, between 29 July and 7 August 2020. Ad26.COV2.S consisted of a replication-incompetent adenovirus type 26 vector by which a prefusion-stabilized SARS-CoV-2 spike protein from the original Wuhan strain was expressed.

The data stem from a study of Ad26.COV2.S vaccination and SARS-CoV-2 variants (dated by TCRdb to 2020 to 2023). Regarding the study in general: Donors in the vaccine arm were drawn from COV1001, a multicentre, randomized, double-blind, placebo-controlled phase I-IIa trial testing Ad26.COV2.S in healthy adults. Ad26.COV2.S was administered intramuscularly at 5 x 10^10 or 1 x 10^11 viral particles, either as a single shot or as two shots given 56 days apart. TCRbeta repertoire sequencing was used to assess the specificity and breadth of SARS-CoV-2-reactive T cell receptors after Ad26.COV2.S vaccination. The TCR-sequenced set comprised around 30 samples: around 20 Ad26.COV2.S vaccine recipients, 5 placebo recipients and 8 SARS-CoV-2 convalescent individuals. Trial participants were randomized into five groups of five, in which low-dose or high-dose Ad26.COV2.S was given once or twice, or placebo was given on both occasions. Investigators remained blinded to trial group allocation during experiments and outcome assessment.

The paper's findings and limits, for the study overall: Comparable non-spike TCR breadth was observed between vaccine and placebo recipients, consistent with only spike being contained in the vaccine. The study lacked the statistical power to compare responses across vaccine doses or regimens. Ad26.COV2.S recipients had higher spike-specific TCR breadth than placebo recipients (P = 0.0014). Substantial breadth of spike-specific CD8+ and CD4+ T cell responses was reported after vaccination. It was noted by the authors that total T cell responses may have been underestimated by the TCR breadth and depth analyses.

The immunoSEQ Assay was the method used to sequence TCRbeta CDR3 regions. After extraction, genomic DNA underwent amplification by bias-controlled multiplex PCR, followed by high-throughput sequencing. As for the authors' bioinformatics: Collapsing and filtering of sequences were performed to quantify the absolute abundance of each unique TCRbeta CDR3 region. T cell fraction was estimated by normalizing TCRbeta template counts to usable DNA, with usable DNA measured through amplification of reference genes found in all nucleated cells. Repertoire TCRs were annotated as SARS-CoV-2-specific when V gene, CDR3 amino acid sequence and J gene were exactly matched to a known reactive TCR set. The reference SARS-CoV-2 TCR set was obtained from MIRA and was filtered for enrichment in COVID-19-positive ImmuneCODE repertoires, whereby public or cross-reactive TCRs were removed. Using the MIRA antigens, annotated TCRs were further analysed by specific ORF or by position within an ORF. Breadth was defined as the number of annotated unique rearrangements divided by the total number of unique productive rearrangements, and depth was defined as the summed frequency of the annotated unique rearrangements. Two-sided Wilcoxon rank-sum tests were used to compare TCR breadth between groups. What TCRdb holds here is the immuneACCESS table cut down to in-frame rearrangements. Part of the clones is not present; checked against another copy, under half of the missing clones reflect an unresolved V gene, and the others are unexplained. The V and J calls and clone size were taken over from that table, and D and trimming were inferred from the DNA. This sample holds about 680,000 clones; 89% were observed only once. The ten most abundant clones make up over 1.3% of the sample.

Sequencing was performed on peripheral blood, taken in a trial of Ad26.COV2.S vaccine versus placebo. This receptor chain uses TRBV19 and TRBJ1-2, with 9 bases in between that match TRBD1. This TCR derives from a person between 18 and 59 years old who received the Ad26.COV2.S COVID-19 vaccine or a placebo. The CDR3 protein: CASTWTGDNYGYTF. Read as DNA, the sequence is TGTGCCAGTACGTGGACAGGGGACAACTATGGCTACACCTTC.